This entry features one T cell receptor (beta chain) sequence. The antigen remains undetermined. The junction had 10 bases not matched to a gene; V was cut back by 0 bases and J by 1 base. CDR1 is LNHDA, CDR2 SQIVND, per germline (reference sequence). The CDR3 is 19 residues long. This sample is drawn from a study of T cell repertoires in cytomegalovirus infection. Across the whole study: Recently identified HLA-C-restricted and well-studied HLA-B-restricted CMV epitopes were used. It can be stated that public TCR beta signatures indicated CMV infection as well as a matching HLA type. General study findings and limits: The ex vivo response was dominated by HLA-C-restricted CMV-specific TCR beta clonotypes. Identification of carriers of CMV plus the relevant HLA was performed using cumulative public TCR beta family frequency.

TCRdb fed the reads into MiXCR, producing one record per CDR3 protein. Among approximately 310,000 distinct CDR3 sequences listed, around 25% were seen once. This specimen consisted of cultured PBMCs, obtained from culture after CMV antigen stimulation. The receptor comes from a human donor in good health (CMV status not recorded). Some clones in this sample may be carry-over from other donors' samples. This chain connects TRBV19 to TRBJ1-5; 9 nucleotides align to TRBD1. The CDR3 DNA is TGTGCCAGTAGTATAGAGTGGGGACAGGGAGGTATGAGCAATCAGCCCCAGCATTTT. Amino acids: CASSIEWGQGGMSNQPQHF. The full variable domain, with the rest looked up from reference TRBV19 and TRBJ1-5, is DGGITQSPKYLFRKEGQNVTLSCEQNLNHDAMYWYRQDPGQGLRLIYYSQIVNDFQKGDIAEGYSVSREKKESFPLTVTSAQKNPTAFYLCASSIEWGQGGMSNQPQHFGDGTRLSIL.